One T cell receptor beta chain is described in this entry. Its target is unknown. This record comes from a study of T cell responses to AZD1222 COVID-19 vaccine. Whole-study results and caveats: Of spike-specific TCRs, nearly half reportedly target regions left unmutated in variants. Repertoire collection took place solely once the T cell response had peaked. Baseline seropositivity characterized only a handful of AZD1222 recipients.

The protocol was immunoSEQ multiplex PCR, while the TCRdb copy is restricted to in-frame clones and leaves out a portion. The profile shows 130,000 to 150,000 clones, around 83% of them singletons. Germline assignment: CDR1 MNHEY and CDR2 SMNVEV (reference sequence). The CDR3 is 15 residues long. The trim removed 7 bases at V and 4 bases at J, leaving 7 bases unmatched. The chain links TRBV27 to TRBJ2-1; TRBD2 aligns across 10 bases. The source is an adult who received the AZD1222 COVID-19 vaccine. Material: peripheral blood, obtained 28 days after the second AZD1222 dose. CDR3 amino acids: CASTELAGQYNEQFF. In DNA form, the CDR3 reads TGTGCCAGCACCGAACTAGCGGGGCAATACAATGAGCAGTTCTTC.